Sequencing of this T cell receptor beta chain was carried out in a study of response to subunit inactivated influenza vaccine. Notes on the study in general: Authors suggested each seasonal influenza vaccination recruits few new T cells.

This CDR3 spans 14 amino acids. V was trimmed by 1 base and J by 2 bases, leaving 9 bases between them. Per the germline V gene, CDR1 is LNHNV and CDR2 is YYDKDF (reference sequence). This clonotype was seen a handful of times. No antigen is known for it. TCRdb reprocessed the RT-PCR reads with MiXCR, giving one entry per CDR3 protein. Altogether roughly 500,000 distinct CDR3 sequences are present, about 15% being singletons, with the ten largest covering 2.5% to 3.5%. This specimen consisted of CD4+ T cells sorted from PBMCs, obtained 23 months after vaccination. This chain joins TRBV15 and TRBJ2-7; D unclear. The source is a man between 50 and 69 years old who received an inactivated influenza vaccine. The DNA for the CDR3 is TGTGCCACCAGCAGAGGTTCCCAAACCTACGAGCAGTACTTC. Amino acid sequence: CATSRGSQTYEQYF.